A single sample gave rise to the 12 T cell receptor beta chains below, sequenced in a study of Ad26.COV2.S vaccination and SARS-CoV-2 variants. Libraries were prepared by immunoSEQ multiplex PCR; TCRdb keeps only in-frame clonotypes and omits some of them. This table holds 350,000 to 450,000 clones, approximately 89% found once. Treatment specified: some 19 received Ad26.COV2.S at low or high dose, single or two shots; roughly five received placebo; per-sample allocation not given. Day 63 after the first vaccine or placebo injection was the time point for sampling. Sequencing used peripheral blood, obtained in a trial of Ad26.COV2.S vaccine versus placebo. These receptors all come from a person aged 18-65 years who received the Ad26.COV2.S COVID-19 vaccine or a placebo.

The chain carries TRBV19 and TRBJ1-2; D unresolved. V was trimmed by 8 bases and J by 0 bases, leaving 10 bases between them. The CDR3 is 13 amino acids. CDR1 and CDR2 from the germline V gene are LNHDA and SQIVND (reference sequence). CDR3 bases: TGTGCCAGTCGAAGTAGCGCTAACTATGGCTACACCTTC. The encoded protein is CASRSSANYGYTF.

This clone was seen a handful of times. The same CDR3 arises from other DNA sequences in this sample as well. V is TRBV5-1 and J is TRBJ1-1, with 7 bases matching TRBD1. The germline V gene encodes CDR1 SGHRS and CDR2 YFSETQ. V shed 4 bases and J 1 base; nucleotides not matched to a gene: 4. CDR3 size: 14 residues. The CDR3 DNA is TGCGCCAGCAGCACCGGACAGGCGAACACTGAAGCTTTCTTT. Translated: CASSTGQANTEAFF.

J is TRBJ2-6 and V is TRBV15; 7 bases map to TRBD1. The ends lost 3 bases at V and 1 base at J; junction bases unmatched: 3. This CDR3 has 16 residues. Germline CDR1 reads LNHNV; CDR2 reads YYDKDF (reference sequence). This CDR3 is CATSSKTGSGANVLTF. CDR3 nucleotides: TGTGCCACCAGCAGTAAGACAGGGTCTGGGGCCAACGTCCTGACTTTC.

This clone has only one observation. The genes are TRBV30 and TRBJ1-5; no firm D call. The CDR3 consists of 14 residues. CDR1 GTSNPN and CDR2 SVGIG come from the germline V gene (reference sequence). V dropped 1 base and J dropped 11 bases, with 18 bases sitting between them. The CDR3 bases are TGTGCCTGGAGTGGGAACAGTCTAGACGGGGCCCAGCATTTT. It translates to CAWSGNSLDGAQHF.

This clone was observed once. The CDR3 protein is CASSLGQGGTGELFF. In DNA, the CDR3 is TGTGCCAGCAGTTTAGGACAGGGTGGAACCGGGGAGCTGTTTTTT. The chain joins TRBV27 to TRBJ2-2; TRBD1 agrees at 8 bases. Germline CDR1 MNHEY, CDR2 SMNVEV (reference sequence). Trimming took 2 bases from V and 5 from J; bases not matched to a gene: 4. The CDR3 covers 15 residues.

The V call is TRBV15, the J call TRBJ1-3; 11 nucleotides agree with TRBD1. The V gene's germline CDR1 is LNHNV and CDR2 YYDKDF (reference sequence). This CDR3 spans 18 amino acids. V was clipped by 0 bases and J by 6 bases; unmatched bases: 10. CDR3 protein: CATSRDLGQGVLVNTIYF. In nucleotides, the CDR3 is TGTGCCACCAGCAGAGATTTGGGACAGGGGGTTTTGGTAAACACCATATATTTT.

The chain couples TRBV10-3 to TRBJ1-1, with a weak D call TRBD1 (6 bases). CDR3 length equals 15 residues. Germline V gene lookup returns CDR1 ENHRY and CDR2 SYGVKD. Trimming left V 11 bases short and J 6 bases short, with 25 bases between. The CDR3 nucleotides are TGTGCCGCCCGCGCCAATCCGCAGGGGATCTCTGAAGCTTTCTTT. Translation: CAARANPQGISEAFF.

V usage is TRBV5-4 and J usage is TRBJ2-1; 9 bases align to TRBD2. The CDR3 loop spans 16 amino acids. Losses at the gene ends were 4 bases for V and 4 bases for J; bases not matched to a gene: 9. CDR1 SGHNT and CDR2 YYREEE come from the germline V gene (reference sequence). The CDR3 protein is CASSPEASGAYNEQFF. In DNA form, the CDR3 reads TGTGCCAGCAGCCCTGAGGCTAGCGGGGCTTACAATGAGCAGTTCTTC. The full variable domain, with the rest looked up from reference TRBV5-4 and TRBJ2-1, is ETGVTQSPTHLIKTRGQQVTLRCSSQSGHNTVSWYQQALGQGPQFIFQYYREEENGRGNFPPRFSGLQFPNYSSELNVNALELDDSALYLCASSPEASGAYNEQFFGPGTRLTVL.

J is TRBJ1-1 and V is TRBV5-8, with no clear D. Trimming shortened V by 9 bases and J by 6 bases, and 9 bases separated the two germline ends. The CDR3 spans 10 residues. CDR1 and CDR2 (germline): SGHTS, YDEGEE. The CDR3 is CATLWPEAFF. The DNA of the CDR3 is TGTGCCACCCTCTGGCCTGAAGCTTTCTTT. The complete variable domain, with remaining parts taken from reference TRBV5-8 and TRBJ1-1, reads EAGVTQSPTHLIKTRGQQATLRCSPISGHTSVYWYQQALGLGLQFLLWYDEGEERNRGNFPPRFSGRQFPNYSSELNVNALELEDSALYLCATLWPEAFFGQGTRLTVV.

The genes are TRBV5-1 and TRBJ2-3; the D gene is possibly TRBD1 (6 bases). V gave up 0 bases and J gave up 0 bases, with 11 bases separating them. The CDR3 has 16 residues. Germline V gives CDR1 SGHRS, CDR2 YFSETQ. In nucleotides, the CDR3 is TGCGCCAGCAGCTTGGAGGGGGTAACTAGCACAGATACGCAGTATTTT. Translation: CASSLEGVTSTDTQYF.

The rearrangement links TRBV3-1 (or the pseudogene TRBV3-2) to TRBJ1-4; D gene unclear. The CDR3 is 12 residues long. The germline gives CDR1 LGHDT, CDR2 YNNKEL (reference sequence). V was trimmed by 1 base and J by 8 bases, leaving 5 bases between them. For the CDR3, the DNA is TGTGCCAGCAGCCAAGTTTCGGAAAAACTGTTTTTT. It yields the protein CASSQVSEKLFF.

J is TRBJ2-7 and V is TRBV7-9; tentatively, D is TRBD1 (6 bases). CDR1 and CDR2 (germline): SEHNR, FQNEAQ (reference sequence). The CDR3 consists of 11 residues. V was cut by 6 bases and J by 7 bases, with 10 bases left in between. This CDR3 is CASRSTGEQYF. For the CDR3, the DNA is TGTGCCAGCAGGTCCACAGGGGAGCAGTACTTC.